The clone carrying this T cell receptor beta chain was detected ten times or more. Its antigen is unknown. As to time point: persistent/refractory GD, antithyroid drugs over 5 years with positive TRAb. The TCR library was made from RNA extracted from PBMCs. This sample is part of a study of regulatory T cells in long-lasting Graves disease. Study results and caveats: Persistent disease preferred TRBV28, TRBJ1-2 and TRBJ2-5. Analysis covered peripheral blood alone, not thyroid tissue. Possibly, too few samples lowered accuracy.

The V gene's germline CDR1 is LNHNV and CDR2 YYDKDF (reference sequence). Trimming removed 0 bases from V and 1 base from J, with 10 bases in between. The CDR3 runs 16 residues. Researchers made TCR beta libraries by using iRepertoire HTBI primers and running Arm-PCR on CDR3 regions. TCRdb itself ran the multiplex PCR reads through MiXCR, one entry per CDR3 protein. The data contain 360,000 or so distinct CDR3 sequences, roughly 25% of them singletons. Sample: peripheral blood mononuclear cells (PBMCs), taken when the disease was refractory, from a patient treated with antithyroid drugs. This clonotype was sampled from a woman between 35 and 50 years old with Graves disease. The V and J genes are TRBV15 and TRBJ1-5; D may be TRBD1 (5 bases). This chain's CDR3 is CATSRDRGVSNQPQHF. CDR3 in DNA: TGTGCCACCAGCAGAGATCGGGGGGTGAGCAATCAGCCCCAGCATTTT.